The 8 T cell receptor beta chains below were found in one sample sequenced in a study of blood T cell repertoires in COVID-19. The method was immunoSEQ multiplex PCR; TCRdb's version includes in-frame clones alone and lacks a portion of them. The sample has 150,000 or so clones; under 90% are singletons. Specimen: PBMCs or T cells enriched from blood (not recorded which). These receptors were collected from a man aged 45-60 years who had recovered from COVID-19.

V is TRBV27 and J is TRBJ2-1, with 7 bases lining up with TRBD2. CDR3 size: 16 residues. Germline V gene data show CDR1 as MNHEY and CDR2 as SMNVEV (reference sequence). V shed 0 bases, J shed 0 bases, and the junction held 2 bases outside the gene matches. The CDR3 loop reads CASSLSAGSSYNEQFF. The CDR3, as DNA: TGTGCCAGCAGTTTATCAGCGGGGAGCTCCTACAATGAGCAGTTCTTC.

V and J are TRBV21-1 and TRBJ1-4; TRBD1 is the table's D call and was not checked against the DNA. TRBV21-1 is tagged as a pseudogene. This CDR3 is 16 amino acids long. CDR3 sequence: CASSKDRGTANEKLFF. CDR3 nucleotide sequence: TGTGCCAGCAGCAAGGACAGGGGGACAGCTAATGAAAAACTGTTTTTT.

This chain links TRBV20-1 with TRBJ1-1, with D uncertain. Looked up from germline, CDR1 is DFQATT and CDR2 is SNEGSKA (reference sequence). The CDR3 runs to 11 residues. V lost 5 bases to trimming and J lost 1 base, with 5 bases between them. The CDR3 loop is CSAYWNTEAFF. DNA for the CDR3: TGCAGTGCTTACTGGAACACTGAAGCTTTCTTT.

This clone was counted a single time. This rearrangement joins TRBV30 to TRBJ1-6; 7 bases line up with TRBD1. The CDR3 sequence is 13 residues long. Trimming took 8 bases from V and 7 from J; bases not matched to a gene: 8. The germline V gene encodes CDR1 GTSNPN and CDR2 SVGIG (reference sequence). DNA of the CDR3: TGTGCCCGCATGACAGGGTGGAATTCACCCCTCCACTTT. Amino acid sequence: CARMTGWNSPLHF.

The chain links TRBV2 to TRBJ2-6; possibly TRBD1 for D (5 bases). The germline V gene encodes CDR1 SNHLY and CDR2 FYNNEI. The V end was cut by 6 bases, the J end by 1 base, with 10 bases between. CDR3 length equals 15 residues. CDR3 in DNA: TGTGCCAGCAGATTTTCAGGGTCTGGGGCCAACGTCCTGACTTTC. Its protein is CASRFSGSGANVLTF.

The V and J genes are TRBV9 and TRBJ2-7; D possibly corresponds to TRBD1 (6 bases). In germline, CDR1 is SGDLS, CDR2 YYNGEE. The CDR3 consists of 16 residues. The V end was cut by 4 bases, the J end by 1 base, with 18 bases between. CDR3 DNA: TGTGCCAGCAGCCCACAGGGAGTATTGGGTTCCTACGAGCAGTACTTC. This gives the protein CASSPQGVLGSYEQYF.

The gene calls are TRBV27 and TRBJ1-4, with D tentatively TRBD1 (5 bases). CDR3 length: 16 amino acids. Germline-derived CDR1 and CDR2 are MNHEY and SMNVEV (reference sequence). With 5 bases removed from V and 1 base from J, the gap between germline ends came to 14 bases. Written as DNA, the CDR3 is TGTGCCAGCAGTCCACCACCCGGGGGAACTAATGAAAAACTGTTTTTT. This gives the protein CASSPPPGGTNEKLFF.

V is TRBV11-3 and J is TRBJ1-1; D remains unclear. The CDR3 is 13 residues long. Germline lookup yields CDR1 SGHNT and CDR2 YENEEA. V dropped 1 base and J dropped 1 base, with 4 bases sitting between them. The CDR3 sequence: CASSLGRNTEAFF. In DNA, the CDR3 is TGTGCCAGCAGCTTAGGGAGGAACACTGAAGCTTTCTTT.